This paragraph reports one T cell receptor (beta chain). Antigen unknown. With V trimmed by 4 bases and J by 6 bases, 12 bases remained unmatched. The germline gives CDR1 SEHNR, CDR2 FQNEAQ (reference sequence). The CDR3 contains 15 residues. This entry comes from a study of cytomegalovirus exposure and HLA in healthy donors. Points from the study as a whole: Analysis was carried out at a later point, and it linked a missense DCLRE1C variant to TCR beta V- and J-gene trimming. The authors later found HLA-associated TCR beta chains more clonally expanded than equally common others. Sequencing probably produced one cluster of sequence variants that were highly shared.

The PCR ran on 60 Vbeta and 13 Jbeta primers. Authors' methods: An analysis that came later counted some 80 million unique TCR beta chains, approximately 10 million shared. Profiling relied on immunoSEQ multiplex PCR, and the TCRdb table lists in-frame clones only, not all of them. The V and J calls and clone size come from that table; D and trimming were worked out from the DNA. The sample lists 90,000 to 120,000 clones, roughly 70% occurring once. This sequence joins TRBV7-9 and TRBJ2-7; 7 bases map to TRBD1. Sequenced material: PBMCs. This sequence was found in a man aged 35 to 55 in good health and CMV-seropositive. The CDR3 sequence: CASSSTQTGTSEQYF. CDR3 coding DNA: TGTGCCAGCAGCTCGACTCAGACAGGGACGTCCGAGCAGTACTTC.